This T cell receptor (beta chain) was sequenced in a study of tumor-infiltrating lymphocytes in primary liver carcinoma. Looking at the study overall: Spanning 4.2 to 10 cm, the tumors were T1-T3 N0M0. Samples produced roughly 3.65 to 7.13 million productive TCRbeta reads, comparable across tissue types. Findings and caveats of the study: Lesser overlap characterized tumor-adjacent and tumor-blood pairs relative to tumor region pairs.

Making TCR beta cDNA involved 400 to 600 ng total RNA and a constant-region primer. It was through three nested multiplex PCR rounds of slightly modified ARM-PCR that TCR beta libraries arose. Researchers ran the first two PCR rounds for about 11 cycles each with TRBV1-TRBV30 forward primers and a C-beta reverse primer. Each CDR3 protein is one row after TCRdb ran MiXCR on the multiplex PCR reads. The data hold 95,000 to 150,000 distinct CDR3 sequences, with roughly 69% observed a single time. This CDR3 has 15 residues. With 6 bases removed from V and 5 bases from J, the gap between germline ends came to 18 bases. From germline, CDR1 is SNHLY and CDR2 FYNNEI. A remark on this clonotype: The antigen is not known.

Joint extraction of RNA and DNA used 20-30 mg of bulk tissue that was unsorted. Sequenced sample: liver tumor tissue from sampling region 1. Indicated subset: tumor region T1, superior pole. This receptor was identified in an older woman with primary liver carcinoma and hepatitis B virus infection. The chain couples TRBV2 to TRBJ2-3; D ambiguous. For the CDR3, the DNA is TGTGCCAGCAGCCCCTCGGGCGCCTGGGGAGATACGCAGTATTTT. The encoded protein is CASSPSGAWGDTQYF. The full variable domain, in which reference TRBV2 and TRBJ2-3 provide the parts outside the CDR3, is EPEVTQTPSHQVTQMGQEVILRCVPISNHLYFYWYRQILGQKVEFLVSFYNNEISEKSEIFDDQFSVERPDGSNFTLKIRSTKLEDSAMYFCASSPSGAWGDTQYFGPGTRLTVL.